Sequencing of this T cell receptor beta chain was carried out in a study of regulatory T cells in long-lasting Graves disease. This clonotype was counted only a few times. Antigen: not known. Arm-PCR of CDR3 regions and iRepertoire HTBI primers were the basis on which TCR beta libraries were built. Each CDR3 protein gets one entry after TCRdb re-called the multiplex PCR reads with MiXCR. This sample carries hundreds of thousands of distinct CDR3 sequences, roughly 15% of them seen once, and the ten largest clones take roughly 18%. The time point was: newly diagnosed GD, antithyroid drugs for less than 3 months. The TCR library used RNA extracted from PBMCs. Study-wide results and caveats: Persistent patients shared more public clonotypes (around 2,500) than newly diagnosed patients (approximately 1,000).

The germline V and J ends were trimmed by 4 bases and 5 bases, with 9 bases remaining between them. Per germline, CDR1 SQVTM and CDR2 ANQGSEA. The CDR3 consists of 11 residues. This same sample was also taken into another study, of T cells in Graves' hyperthyroidism and ophthalmopathy. From that study: Subjects aged 18 to 65 presented with newly diagnosed hyperthyroidism of less than 2 months' duration.

This sequence originates from a woman under 40 with Graves disease. The sample here was peripheral blood mononuclear cells (PBMCs), taken at new diagnosis, from a patient treated with antithyroid drugs. The chain has TRBV29-1 and TRBJ2-7; unclear D gene. The CDR3 coding sequence is TGCAGCGTTGGGTTAACTAACGAGCAGTACTTC. Translating it yields CSVGLTNEQYF.